The 27 T cell receptor beta chains below all came from one sample that was sequenced in a study of blood T cell repertoires in COVID-19. Libraries were prepared by immunoSEQ multiplex PCR; TCRdb keeps only in-frame clonotypes and omits some of them. The table records 250,000 to 300,000 clones, 75% to 90% of them present only once. Material: peripheral blood. The receptors shown here come from a woman aged 45-65 years with COVID-19, enrolled during active disease.

The V gene is TRBV18, the J gene TRBJ1-4; 7 bases fit TRBD1. Trimming took 3 bases from V and 2 from J; bases not matched to a gene: 12. The CDR3 is made up of 18 amino acids. Germline assignment: CDR1 KGHSH and CDR2 LQKENI. CDR3 amino acids: CASSPRSIKQGTNEKLFF. The DNA of the CDR3 is TGTGCCAGCTCACCCCGCAGCATAAAACAGGGGACTAATGAAAAACTGTTTTTT.

The chain uses TRBV6-2 or TRBV6-3 and TRBJ2-1, with D uncertain. Trimming stripped 2 bases from V and 1 base from J, with 12 bases between. Germline loops: CDR1 MNHEY, CDR2 SVGEGT. The CDR3 totals 16 residues. CDR3 residues: CASSYRYDPSYNEQFF. CDR3 sequence (DNA): TGTGCCAGCAGTTACCGGTACGATCCGTCCTACAATGAGCAGTTCTTC.

The genes are TRBV19 and TRBJ2-7; a possible D gene is TRBD2 (5 bases). This CDR3 comprises 13 residues. The germline V and J ends were trimmed by 3 bases and 1 base, with 7 bases remaining between them. Germline V gene lookup returns CDR1 LNHDA and CDR2 SQIVND (reference sequence). DNA of the CDR3: TGTGCCAGTAGTATGGGAGAATCCTACGAGCAGTACTTC. Its protein is CASSMGESYEQYF. Combining the CDR3 with reference TRBV19 and TRBJ2-7 gives the whole variable domain DGGITQSPKYLFRKEGQNVTLSCEQNLNHDAMYWYRQDPGQGLRLIYYSQIVNDFQKGDIAEGYSVSREKKESFPLTVTSAQKNPTAFYLCASSMGESYEQYFGPGTRLTVT.

The V gene is TRBV7-2, the J gene TRBJ2-1; 13 nucleotides line up with TRBD2. Trimming removed 5 bases from V and 4 bases from J; junction bases left unmatched: 2. From germline, CDR1 is SGHTA and CDR2 FQGNSA. This CDR3 has 15 amino acids. The CDR3 region has the DNA TGTGCCAGCAGCAGACTAGCGGGAGGTTACAATGAGCAGTTCTTC. Its protein is CASSRLAGGYNEQFF.

The chain recombines TRBV5-1 with TRBJ2-5; 7 bases fit TRBD2. V trimming: 5 bases; J trimming: 1 base; junction bases outside the gene matches: 14. The CDR3 has 17 amino acids. CDR1 and CDR2 from the germline V gene are SGHRS and YFSETQ. This CDR3 is CASSLSSGEGPQETQYF. The CDR3, as DNA: TGCGCCAGCAGTTTATCCAGTGGGGAGGGCCCCCAAGAGACCCAGTACTTC.

The count of this clone is one. The chain links TRBV7-8 to TRBJ2-1, with D possibly TRBD2 on 6 matching bases. Trimming removed 6 bases from V and 9 bases from J, with 21 bases in between. The CDR3 consists of 15 residues. Germline CDR1 and CDR2: SGHVS and FQNEAQ. This CDR3 is CASSSPGPLEGEQFF. CDR3 DNA: TGTGCCAGCAGTTCTCCCGGGCCCCTGGAGGGTGAGCAGTTCTTC. Using reference TRBV7-8 and TRBJ2-1 for the parts outside the CDR3, the full variable domain is GAGVSQSPRYKVAKRGQDVALRCDPISGHVSLFWYQQALGQGPEFLTYFQNEAQLDKSGLPSDRFFAERPEGSVSTLKIQRTQQEDSAVYLCASSSPGPLEGEQFFGPGTRLTVL.

This chain links TRBV7-2 with TRBJ2-3; 7 positions match TRBD2. Trimming removed 8 bases from V and 2 bases from J; junction bases left unmatched: 7. The germline CDR1 and CDR2 sequences are SGHTA and FQGNSA. This CDR3 region has 14 residues. The CDR3 region has the DNA TGTGCCAGCCGCCCGGGAGGTTACACAGATACGCAGTATTTT. It encodes CASRPGGYTDTQYF.

The chain uses TRBV9 and TRBJ1-4; D uncertain. In germline, CDR1 is SGDLS, CDR2 YYNGEE. The CDR3 has 17 residues. V lost 1 base to trimming and J lost 1 base, with 14 bases between them. CDR3 coding DNA: TGTGCCAGCAGCGTATACGCGGTGGCAGAAACTAATGAAAAACTGTTTTTT. As protein: CASSVYAVAETNEKLFF.

This clone was recorded only once. The chain recombines TRBV5-1 with TRBJ2-7; D not resolved. In germline, CDR1 is SGHRS, CDR2 YFSETQ. The CDR3 length is 15 residues. Trimming left V 1 base short and J 2 bases short, with 13 bases between. Here the CDR3 reads CASSLTGPSTYEQYF. The CDR3 region has the DNA TGCGCCAGCAGCTTGACTGGGCCGTCGACCTACGAGCAGTACTTC.

The genes are TRBV3-1 (or the pseudogene TRBV3-2) and TRBJ2-5, with a tentative D call TRBD2 (5 bases). The CDR3 totals 14 residues. Deletions cut 1 base from V and 5 bases from J, with 11 bases between. Germline V gene lookup returns CDR1 LGHDT and CDR2 YNNKEL (reference sequence). The chain's CDR3 is CASSQGETRETQYF. Here the CDR3 DNA reads TGTGCCAGCAGCCAAGGGGAGACCCGGGAGACCCAGTACTTC.

This rearrangement joins TRBV11-3 to TRBJ1-1; D is ambiguous. The CDR3 has 15 residues. V lost 4 bases and J lost 1, with 13 bases in between. Germline V lookup: CDR1 SGHNT, CDR2 YENEEA. This chain's CDR3 is CASSYTRSGNTEAFF. DNA for the CDR3: TGTGCCAGCAGCTACACCCGCAGCGGGAACACTGAAGCTTTCTTT.

The chain carries TRBV11-2 and TRBJ1-2, with D perhaps matching TRBD1 (5 bases). The V gene lost 3 bases and the J gene lost 6 bases, with 14 bases spanning the gap. The CDR3 loop spans 14 amino acids. Germline CDR1 and CDR2: SGHAT and FQNNGV. In DNA form, the CDR3 reads TGTGCCAGCAGCTTCCGTCGGGGGACCGATGGCTACACCTTC. Translated: CASSFRRGTDGYTF.

This clone has only one observation. The genes are TRBV10-2 and TRBJ2-7; 13 nucleotides match TRBD2. The CDR3 covers 19 residues. Trimming removed 6 bases from V and 2 bases from J; junction bases left unmatched: 16. Germline CDR1 WSHSY, CDR2 SAAADI. The CDR3 sequence: CASSHGLAGDLGKPYEQYF. CDR3 bases: TGCGCCAGCAGCCATGGACTAGCGGGAGATCTAGGTAAACCCTACGAGCAGTACTTC.

The chain couples TRBV11-2 to TRBJ1-3; D may be TRBD1 (6 bases). V dropped 4 bases and J dropped 0 bases, with 13 bases sitting between them. This CDR3 is built from 16 residues. Germline assignment: CDR1 SGHAT and CDR2 FQNNGV. This chain's CDR3 is CASSSLQGNSGNTIYF. The CDR3 DNA follows: TGTGCCAGCAGCTCACTACAGGGAAACTCTGGAAACACCATATATTTT.

V is TRBV7-2 and J is TRBJ2-7; D possibly corresponds to TRBD1 (6 bases). Germline CDR1 is SGHTA and CDR2 is FQGNSA. The CDR3 sequence is 14 residues long. Trimming pared 3 bases from V and 0 bases from J, leaving 9 bases between. The CDR3 sequence is CASSFRGSSYEQYF. Written as DNA, the CDR3 is TGTGCCAGCAGCTTCAGGGGCAGCTCCTACGAGCAGTACTTC. Full variable domain (remainder filled in from reference TRBV7-2 and TRBJ2-7): GAGVSQSPSNKVTEKGKDVELRCDPISGHTALYWYRQSLGQGLEFLIYFQGNSAPDKSGLPSDRFSAERTGGSVSTLTIQRTQQEDSAVYLCASSFRGSSYEQYFGPGTRLTVT.

The chain carries TRBV5-1 and TRBJ1-5, with TRBD1 matching over 7 bases. V gave up 4 bases and J gave up 2 bases; unmatched junction bases: 3. The CDR3 runs to 14 residues. The germline V gene encodes CDR1 SGHRS and CDR2 YFSETQ. The chain's CDR3 is CASSPDRGNQPQHF. The CDR3 DNA sequence: TGCGCCAGCAGCCCAGACAGGGGCAATCAGCCCCAGCATTTT.

V and J are TRBV3-1 (or the pseudogene TRBV3-2) and TRBJ1-2, with no clear D. Per the germline V gene, CDR1 is LGHDT and CDR2 is YNNKEL (reference sequence). V was trimmed by 2 bases and J by 0 bases, leaving 10 bases between them. The CDR3 sequence is 15 residues long. In DNA, the CDR3 is TGTGCCAGCAGCCAATGGCAGGTAGCTAACTATGGCTACACCTTC. Translating it yields CASSQWQVANYGYTF.

The gene calls are TRBV29-1 and TRBJ1-2, with D perhaps matching TRBD1 (5 bases). CDR3 size: 15 residues. Trimming took 4 bases from V and 0 from J, leaving 15 bases between them. Per the germline V gene, CDR1 is SQVTM and CDR2 is ANQGSEA. As DNA, the CDR3 is TGCAGCGTTGTTTCTCAGGGTAAAACTAACTATGGCTACACCTTC. Its translation: CSVVSQGKTNYGYTF.

The gene calls are TRBV27 and TRBJ1-4; a possible D gene is TRBD1 (6 bases). V lost 5 bases, J lost 8 bases, and 15 bases lay in between. CDR1 and CDR2 from the germline V gene are MNHEY and SMNVEV (reference sequence). This CDR3 region has 14 residues. The CDR3 sequence: CASSLQGIREKLFF. CDR3 bases: TGTGCCAGCAGTCTACAGGGTATTCGGGAAAAACTGTTTTTT.

CDR3 amino acids: CAFSDGGETQYF. CDR3 sequence (DNA): TGTGCCTTCTCCGACGGGGGGGAGACCCAGTACTTC. The rearrangement links TRBV30 to TRBJ2-5; the match to TRBD2 covers 7 bases. V gave up 7 bases and J gave up 5 bases; unmatched junction bases: 7. This CDR3 spans 12 amino acids. CDR1 and CDR2 from the germline V gene are GTSNPN and SVGIG (reference sequence).

V is TRBV7-3 and J is TRBJ2-2; D perhaps matches TRBD2 (5 bases). Germline CDR1 is SGHTA and CDR2 is FQGTGA. The CDR3 totals 16 residues. V dropped 0 bases and J dropped 5 bases, with 13 bases sitting between them. This CDR3 reads CASSLTPGLKTGELFF. The CDR3 DNA reads TGTGCCAGCAGCTTAACCCCGGGGTTGAAGACCGGGGAGCTGTTTTTT.

The gene calls are TRBV7-9 and TRBJ1-5; D unresolved. V was pared by 4 bases and J by 9 bases, with 13 bases between. Per germline, CDR1 SEHNR and CDR2 FQNEAQ (reference sequence). The CDR3 runs to 13 residues. The CDR3 DNA reads TGTGCCAGCAGCTCCAAGGTGGGCACGCCCCAGCATTTT. Translating it yields CASSSKVGTPQHF.

This chain uses TRBV10-1 with TRBJ2-1; 8 bases map to TRBD2. This CDR3 contains 16 residues. The V gene's germline CDR1 is WNHNN and CDR2 SYGVQD (reference sequence). J lost 6 bases, V lost 4 bases, and 11 bases had no gene match. In nucleotides, the CDR3 is TGCGCCAGCAGTGGATCCGGGACTAGACACGTCAATGAGCAGTTCTTC. Protein: CASSGSGTRHVNEQFF.

This rearrangement joins TRBV5-4 to TRBJ2-5; D unclear. Per germline, CDR1 SGHNT and CDR2 YYREEE (reference sequence). This CDR3 is built from 13 residues. Trimming removed 1 base at V and 0 bases at J, with 4 bases between. The CDR3 DNA sequence: TGTGCCAGCAGCTTGCGAGACCAAGAGACCCAGTACTTC. Its translation is CASSLRDQETQYF.

This chain uses TRBV19 with TRBJ1-2; the D gene is possibly TRBD1 (6 bases). V was cut by 7 bases and J by 3 bases, with 18 bases left in between. Per germline, CDR1 LNHDA and CDR2 SQIVND (reference sequence). CDR3 length: 15 amino acids. CDR3 bases: TGTGCCAGTAATCCCGGGCAGGGGACATACTATGGCTACACCTTC. It specifies CASNPGQGTYYGYTF.

The chain uses TRBV11-3 and TRBJ2-5, with TRBD2 matching over 9 bases. J was trimmed by 5 bases and V by 1 base; bases with no gene match: 5. Germline V gene lookup returns CDR1 SGHNT and CDR2 YENEEA. CDR3 size: 15 residues. CDR3 sequence: CASSLVAGELETQYF. The DNA for the CDR3 is TGTGCCAGCAGCTTAGTAGCGGGAGAATTGGAGACCCAGTACTTC.

The CDR3 nucleotides read TGCGCCAGCAGCTTGGAGGTCGGGGAGCAGTTCTTC. This gives the protein CASSLEVGEQFF. The J gene is TRBJ2-1, the V gene TRBV5-1, with D unclear. The CDR3 has 12 residues. Trimming pared 0 bases from V and 10 bases from J, leaving 8 bases between. Germline CDR1 SGHRS, CDR2 YFSETQ.